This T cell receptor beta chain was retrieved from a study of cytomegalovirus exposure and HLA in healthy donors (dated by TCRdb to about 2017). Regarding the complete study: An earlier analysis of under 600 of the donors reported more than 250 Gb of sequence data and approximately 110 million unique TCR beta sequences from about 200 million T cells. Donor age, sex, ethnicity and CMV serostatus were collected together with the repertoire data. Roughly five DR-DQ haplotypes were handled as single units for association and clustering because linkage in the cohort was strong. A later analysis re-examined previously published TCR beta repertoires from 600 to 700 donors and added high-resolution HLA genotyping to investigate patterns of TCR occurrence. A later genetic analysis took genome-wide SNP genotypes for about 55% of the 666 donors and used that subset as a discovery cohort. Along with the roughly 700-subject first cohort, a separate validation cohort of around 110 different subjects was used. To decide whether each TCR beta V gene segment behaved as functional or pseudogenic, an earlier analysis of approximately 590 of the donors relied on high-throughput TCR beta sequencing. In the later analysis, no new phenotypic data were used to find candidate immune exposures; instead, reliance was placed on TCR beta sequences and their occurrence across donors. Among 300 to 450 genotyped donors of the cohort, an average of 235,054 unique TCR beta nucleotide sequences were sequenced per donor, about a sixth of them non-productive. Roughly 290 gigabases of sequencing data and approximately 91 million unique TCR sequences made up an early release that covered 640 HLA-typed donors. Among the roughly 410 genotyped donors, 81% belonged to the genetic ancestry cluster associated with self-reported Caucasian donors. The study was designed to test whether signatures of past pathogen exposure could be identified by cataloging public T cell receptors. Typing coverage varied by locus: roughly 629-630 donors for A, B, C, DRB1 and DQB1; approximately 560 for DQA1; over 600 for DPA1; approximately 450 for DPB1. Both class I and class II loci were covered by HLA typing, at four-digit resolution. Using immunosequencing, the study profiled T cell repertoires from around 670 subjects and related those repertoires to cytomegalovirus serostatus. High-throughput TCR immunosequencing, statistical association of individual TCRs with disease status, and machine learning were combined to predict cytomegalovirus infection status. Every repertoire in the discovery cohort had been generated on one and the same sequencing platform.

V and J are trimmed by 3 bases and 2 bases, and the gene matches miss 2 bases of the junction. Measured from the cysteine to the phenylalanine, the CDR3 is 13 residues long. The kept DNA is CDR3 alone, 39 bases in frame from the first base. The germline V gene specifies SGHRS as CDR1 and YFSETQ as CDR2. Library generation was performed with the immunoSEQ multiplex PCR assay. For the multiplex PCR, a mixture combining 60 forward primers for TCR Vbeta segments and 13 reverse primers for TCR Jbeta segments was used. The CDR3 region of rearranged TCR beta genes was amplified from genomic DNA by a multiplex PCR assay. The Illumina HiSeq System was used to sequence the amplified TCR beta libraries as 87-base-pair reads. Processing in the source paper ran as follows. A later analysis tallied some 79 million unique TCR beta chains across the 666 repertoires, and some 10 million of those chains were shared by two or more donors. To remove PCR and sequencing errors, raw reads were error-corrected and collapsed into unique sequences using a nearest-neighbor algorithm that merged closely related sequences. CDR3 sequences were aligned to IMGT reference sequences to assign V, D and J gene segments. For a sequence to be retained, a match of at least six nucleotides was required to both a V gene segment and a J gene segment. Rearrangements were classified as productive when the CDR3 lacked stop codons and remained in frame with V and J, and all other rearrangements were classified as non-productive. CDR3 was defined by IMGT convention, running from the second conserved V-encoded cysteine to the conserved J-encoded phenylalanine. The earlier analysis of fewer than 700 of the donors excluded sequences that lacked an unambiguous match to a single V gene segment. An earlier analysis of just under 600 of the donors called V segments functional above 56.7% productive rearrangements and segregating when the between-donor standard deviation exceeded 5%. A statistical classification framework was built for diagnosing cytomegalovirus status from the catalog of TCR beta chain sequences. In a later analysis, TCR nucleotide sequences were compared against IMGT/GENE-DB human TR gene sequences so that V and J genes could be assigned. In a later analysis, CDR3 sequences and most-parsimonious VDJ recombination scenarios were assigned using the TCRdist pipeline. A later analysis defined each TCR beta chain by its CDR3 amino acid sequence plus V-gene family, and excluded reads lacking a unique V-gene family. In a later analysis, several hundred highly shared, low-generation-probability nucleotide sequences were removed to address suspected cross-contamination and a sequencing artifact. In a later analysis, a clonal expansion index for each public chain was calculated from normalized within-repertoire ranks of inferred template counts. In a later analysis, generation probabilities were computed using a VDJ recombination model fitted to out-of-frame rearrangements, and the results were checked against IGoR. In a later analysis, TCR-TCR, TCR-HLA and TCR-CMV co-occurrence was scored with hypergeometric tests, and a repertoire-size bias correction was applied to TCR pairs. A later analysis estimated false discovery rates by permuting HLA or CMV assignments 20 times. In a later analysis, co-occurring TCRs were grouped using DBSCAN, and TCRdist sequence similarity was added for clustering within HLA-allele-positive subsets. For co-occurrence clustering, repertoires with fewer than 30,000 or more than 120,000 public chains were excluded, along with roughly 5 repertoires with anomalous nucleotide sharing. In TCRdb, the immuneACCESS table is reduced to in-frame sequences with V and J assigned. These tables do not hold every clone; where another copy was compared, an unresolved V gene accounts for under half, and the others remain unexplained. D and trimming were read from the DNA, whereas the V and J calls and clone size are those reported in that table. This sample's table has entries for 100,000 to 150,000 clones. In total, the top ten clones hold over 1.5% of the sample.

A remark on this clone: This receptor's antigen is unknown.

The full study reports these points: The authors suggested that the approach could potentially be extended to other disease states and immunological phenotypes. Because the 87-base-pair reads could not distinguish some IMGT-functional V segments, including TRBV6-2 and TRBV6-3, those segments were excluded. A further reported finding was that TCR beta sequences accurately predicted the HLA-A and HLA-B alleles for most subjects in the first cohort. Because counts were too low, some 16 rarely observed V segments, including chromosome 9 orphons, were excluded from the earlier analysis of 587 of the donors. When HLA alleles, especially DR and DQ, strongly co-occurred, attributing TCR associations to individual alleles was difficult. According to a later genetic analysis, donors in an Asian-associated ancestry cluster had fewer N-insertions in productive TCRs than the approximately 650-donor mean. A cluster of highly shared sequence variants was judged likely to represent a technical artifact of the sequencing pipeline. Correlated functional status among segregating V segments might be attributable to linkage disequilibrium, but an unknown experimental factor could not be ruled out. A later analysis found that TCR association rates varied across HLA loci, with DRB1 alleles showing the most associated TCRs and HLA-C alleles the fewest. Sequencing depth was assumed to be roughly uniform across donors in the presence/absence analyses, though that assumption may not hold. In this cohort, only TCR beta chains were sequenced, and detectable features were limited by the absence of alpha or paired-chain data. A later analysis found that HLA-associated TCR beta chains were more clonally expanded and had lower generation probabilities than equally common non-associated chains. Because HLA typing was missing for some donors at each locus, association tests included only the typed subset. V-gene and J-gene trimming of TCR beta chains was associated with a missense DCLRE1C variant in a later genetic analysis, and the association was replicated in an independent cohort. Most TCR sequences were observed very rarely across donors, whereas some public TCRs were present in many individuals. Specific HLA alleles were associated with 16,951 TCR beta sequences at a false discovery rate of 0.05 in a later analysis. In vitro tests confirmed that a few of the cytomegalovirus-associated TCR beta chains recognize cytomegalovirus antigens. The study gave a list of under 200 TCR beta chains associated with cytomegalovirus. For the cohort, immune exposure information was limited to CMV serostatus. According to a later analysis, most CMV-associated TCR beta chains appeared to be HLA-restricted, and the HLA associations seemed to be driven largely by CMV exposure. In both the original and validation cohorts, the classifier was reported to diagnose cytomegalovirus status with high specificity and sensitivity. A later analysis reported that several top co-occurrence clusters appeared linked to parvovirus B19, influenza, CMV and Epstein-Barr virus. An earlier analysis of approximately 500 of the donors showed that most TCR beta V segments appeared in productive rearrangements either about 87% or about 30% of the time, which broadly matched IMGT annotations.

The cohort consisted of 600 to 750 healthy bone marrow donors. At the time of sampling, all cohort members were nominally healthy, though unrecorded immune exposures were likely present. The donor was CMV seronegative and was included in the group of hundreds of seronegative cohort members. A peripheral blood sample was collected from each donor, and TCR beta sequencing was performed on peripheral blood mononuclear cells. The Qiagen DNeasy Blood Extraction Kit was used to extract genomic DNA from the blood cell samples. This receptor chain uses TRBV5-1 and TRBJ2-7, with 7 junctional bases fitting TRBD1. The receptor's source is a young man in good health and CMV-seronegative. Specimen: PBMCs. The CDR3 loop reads CASSWGQTYEQYF. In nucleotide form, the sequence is TGCGCCAGCAGCTGGGGACAGACCTACGAGCAGTACTTC.